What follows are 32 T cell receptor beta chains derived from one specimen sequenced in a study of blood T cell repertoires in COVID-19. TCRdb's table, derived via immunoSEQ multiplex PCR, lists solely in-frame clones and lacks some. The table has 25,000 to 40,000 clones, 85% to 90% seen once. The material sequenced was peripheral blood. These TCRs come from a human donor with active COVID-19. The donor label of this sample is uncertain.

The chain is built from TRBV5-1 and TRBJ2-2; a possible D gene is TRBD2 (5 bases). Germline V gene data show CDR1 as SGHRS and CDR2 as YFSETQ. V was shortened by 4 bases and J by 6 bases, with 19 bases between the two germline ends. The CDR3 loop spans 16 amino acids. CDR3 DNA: TGCGCCAGCAGCCTTAGAGCGGTTTTAGTCCCCGGGGAGCTGTTTTTT. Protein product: CASSLRAVLVPGELFF.

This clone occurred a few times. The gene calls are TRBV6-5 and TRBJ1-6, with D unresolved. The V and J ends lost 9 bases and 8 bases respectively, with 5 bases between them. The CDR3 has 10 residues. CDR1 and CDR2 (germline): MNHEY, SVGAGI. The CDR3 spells CASGHSPLHF. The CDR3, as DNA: TGTGCCAGTGGGCATTCACCCCTCCACTTT.

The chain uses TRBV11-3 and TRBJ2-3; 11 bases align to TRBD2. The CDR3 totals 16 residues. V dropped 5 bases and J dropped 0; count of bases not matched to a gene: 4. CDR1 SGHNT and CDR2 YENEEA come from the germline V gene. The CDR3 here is CASSRRLAGSTDTQYF. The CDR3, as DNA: TGTGCCAGCAGCCGTCGACTAGCGGGGAGCACAGATACGCAGTATTTT.

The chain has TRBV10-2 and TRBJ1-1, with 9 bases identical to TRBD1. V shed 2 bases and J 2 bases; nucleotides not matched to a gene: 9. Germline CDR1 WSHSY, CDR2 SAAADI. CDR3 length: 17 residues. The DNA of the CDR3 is TGCGCCAGCAGTGAGGTGAACAGGGGGCGCATCAACACTGAAGCTTTCTTT. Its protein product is CASSEVNRGRINTEAFF.

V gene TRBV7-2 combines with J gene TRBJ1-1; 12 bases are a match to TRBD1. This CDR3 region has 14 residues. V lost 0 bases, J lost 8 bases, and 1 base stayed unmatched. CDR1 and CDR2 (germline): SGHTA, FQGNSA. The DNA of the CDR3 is TGTGCCAGCAGCTTAGCCGGGACAGGGGGCGAAGCTTTCTTT. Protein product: CASSLAGTGGEAFF.

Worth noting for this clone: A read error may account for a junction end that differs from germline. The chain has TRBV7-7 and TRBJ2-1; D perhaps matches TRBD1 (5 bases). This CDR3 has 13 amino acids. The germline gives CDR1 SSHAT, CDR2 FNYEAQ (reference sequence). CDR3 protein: CASSLGLYNEQFF. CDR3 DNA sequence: TGTGCTAGCAGTTTGGGGCTCTACAATGAGCAGTTCTTC. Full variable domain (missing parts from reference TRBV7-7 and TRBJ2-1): GAGVSQSPRYKVTKRGQDVTLRCDPISSHATLYWYQQALGQGPEFLTYFNYEAQPDKSGLPSDRFSAERPEGSISTLTIQRTEQRDSAMYRCASSLGLYNEQFFGPGTRLTVL.

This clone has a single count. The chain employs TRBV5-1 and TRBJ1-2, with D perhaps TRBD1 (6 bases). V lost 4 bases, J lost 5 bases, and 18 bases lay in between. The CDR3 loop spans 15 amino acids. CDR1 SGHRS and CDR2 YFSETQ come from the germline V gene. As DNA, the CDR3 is TGCGCCAGCAGCCCCTGGGACATCTTGTCGTATGGCTACACCTTC. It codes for CASSPWDILSYGYTF.

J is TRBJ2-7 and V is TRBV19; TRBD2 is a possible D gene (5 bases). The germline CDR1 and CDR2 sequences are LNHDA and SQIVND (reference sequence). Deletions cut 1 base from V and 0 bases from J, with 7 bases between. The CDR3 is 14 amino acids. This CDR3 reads CASSIGGSSYEQYF. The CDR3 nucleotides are TGTGCCAGTAGTATAGGAGGGAGCTCCTACGAGCAGTACTTC.

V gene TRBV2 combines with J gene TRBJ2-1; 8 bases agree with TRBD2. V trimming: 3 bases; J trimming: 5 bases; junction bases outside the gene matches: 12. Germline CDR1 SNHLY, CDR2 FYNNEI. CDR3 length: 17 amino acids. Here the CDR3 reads CASSETSVLLPNNEQFF. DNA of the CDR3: TGTGCCAGCAGTGAGACTAGCGTCCTCCTCCCTAACAATGAGCAGTTCTTC.

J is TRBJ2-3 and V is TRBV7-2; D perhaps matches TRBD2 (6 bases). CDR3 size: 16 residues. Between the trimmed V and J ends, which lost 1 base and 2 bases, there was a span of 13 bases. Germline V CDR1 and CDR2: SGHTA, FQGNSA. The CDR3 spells CASSLGRRGPTDTQYF. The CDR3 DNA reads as TGTGCCAGCAGCTTAGGGCGGCGGGGACCCACAGATACGCAGTATTTT. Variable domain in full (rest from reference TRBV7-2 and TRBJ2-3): GAGVSQSPSNKVTEKGKDVELRCDPISGHTALYWYRQSLGQGLEFLIYFQGNSAPDKSGLPSDRFSAERTGGSVSTLTIQRTQQEDSAVYLCASSLGRRGPTDTQYFGPGTRLTVL.

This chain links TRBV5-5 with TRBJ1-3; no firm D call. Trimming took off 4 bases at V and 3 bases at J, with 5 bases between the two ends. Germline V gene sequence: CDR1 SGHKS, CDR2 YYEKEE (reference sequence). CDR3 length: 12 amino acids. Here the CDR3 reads CASSHSGNTIYF. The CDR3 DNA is TGTGCCAGCAGCCACAGTGGAAACACCATATATTTT.

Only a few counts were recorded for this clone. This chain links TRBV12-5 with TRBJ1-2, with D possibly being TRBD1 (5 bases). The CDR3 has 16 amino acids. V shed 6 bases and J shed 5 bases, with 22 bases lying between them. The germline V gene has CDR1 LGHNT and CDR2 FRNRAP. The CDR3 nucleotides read TGTGCTAGTGGGATCGTTCAGGGATCAGCCTTATATGGCTACACCTTC. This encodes CASGIVQGSALYGYTF. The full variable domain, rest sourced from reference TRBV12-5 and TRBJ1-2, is DARVTQTPRHKVTEMGQEVTMRCQPILGHNTVFWYRQTMMQGLELLAYFRNRAPLDDSGMPKDRFSAEMPDATLATLKIQPSEPRDSAVYFCASGIVQGSALYGYTFGSGTRLTVV.

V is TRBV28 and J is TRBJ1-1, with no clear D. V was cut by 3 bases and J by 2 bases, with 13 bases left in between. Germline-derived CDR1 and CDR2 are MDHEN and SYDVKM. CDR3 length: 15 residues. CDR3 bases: TGTGCCAGCAGTTTCCCGGGGTTTCAAAACACTGAAGCTTTCTTT. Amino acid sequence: CASSFPGFQNTEAFF.

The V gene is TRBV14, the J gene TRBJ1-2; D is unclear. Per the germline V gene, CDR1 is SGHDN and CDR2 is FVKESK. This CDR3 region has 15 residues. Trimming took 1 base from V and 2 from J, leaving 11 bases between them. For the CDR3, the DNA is TGTGCCAGCAGCCAAGGCCGGTTCTGGAACTATGGCTACACCTTC. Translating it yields CASSQGRFWNYGYTF.

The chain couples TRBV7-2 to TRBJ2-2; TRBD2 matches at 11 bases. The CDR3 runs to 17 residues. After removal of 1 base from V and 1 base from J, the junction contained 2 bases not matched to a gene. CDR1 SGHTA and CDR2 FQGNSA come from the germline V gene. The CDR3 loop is CASSLGLAGGNTGELFF. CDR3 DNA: TGTGCCAGCAGCTTAGGGCTAGCGGGGGGGAACACCGGGGAGCTGTTTTTT.

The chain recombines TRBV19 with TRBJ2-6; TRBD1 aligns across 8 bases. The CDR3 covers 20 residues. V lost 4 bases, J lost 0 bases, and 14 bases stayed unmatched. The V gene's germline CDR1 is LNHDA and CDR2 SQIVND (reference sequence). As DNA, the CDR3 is TGTGCCAGTAGTAGCCGTATATGGGGACAGGTCAACTCTGGGGCCAACGTCCTGACTTTC. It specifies CASSSRIWGQVNSGANVLTF.

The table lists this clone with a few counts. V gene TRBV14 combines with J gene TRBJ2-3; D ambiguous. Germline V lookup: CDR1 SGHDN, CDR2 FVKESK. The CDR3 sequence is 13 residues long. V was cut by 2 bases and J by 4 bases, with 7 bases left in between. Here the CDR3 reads CASSQLGADTQYF. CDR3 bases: TGTGCCAGCAGCCAACTAGGAGCAGATACGCAGTATTTT.

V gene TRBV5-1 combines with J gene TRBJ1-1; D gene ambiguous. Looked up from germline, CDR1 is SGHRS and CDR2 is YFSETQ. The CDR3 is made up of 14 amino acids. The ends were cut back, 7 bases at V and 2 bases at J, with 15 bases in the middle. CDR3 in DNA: TGCGCCAGCGGGTCTACTAATTTAAACACTGAAGCTTTCTTT. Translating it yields CASGSTNLNTEAFF.

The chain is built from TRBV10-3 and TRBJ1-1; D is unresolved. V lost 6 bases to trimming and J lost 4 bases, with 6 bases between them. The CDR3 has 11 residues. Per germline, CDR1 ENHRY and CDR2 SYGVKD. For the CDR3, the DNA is TGTGCCATCAGGCAGTCCACTGAAGCTTTCTTT. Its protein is CAIRQSTEAFF.

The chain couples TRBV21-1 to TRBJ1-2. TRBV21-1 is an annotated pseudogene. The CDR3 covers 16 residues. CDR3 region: CASSKAGLGANYGYTF. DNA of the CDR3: TGTGCCAGCAGCAAGGCGGGCTTGGGAGCAAACTATGGCTACACCTTC.

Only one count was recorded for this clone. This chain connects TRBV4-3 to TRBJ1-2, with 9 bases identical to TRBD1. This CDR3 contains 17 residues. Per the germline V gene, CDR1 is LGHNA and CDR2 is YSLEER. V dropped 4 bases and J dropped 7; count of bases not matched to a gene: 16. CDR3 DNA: TGCGCCAGCAGCCGCCCCCCGCCGGGACAGGGCATAGGTGGCTACACCTTC. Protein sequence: CASSRPPPGQGIGGYTF.

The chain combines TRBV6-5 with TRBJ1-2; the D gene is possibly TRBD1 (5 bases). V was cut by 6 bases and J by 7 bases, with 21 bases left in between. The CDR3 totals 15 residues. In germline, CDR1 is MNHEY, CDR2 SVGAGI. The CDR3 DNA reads TGTGCCAGCAGCCCCCCGTACGGAGGAGGGGCTGGCTACACCTTC. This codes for CASSPPYGGGAGYTF.

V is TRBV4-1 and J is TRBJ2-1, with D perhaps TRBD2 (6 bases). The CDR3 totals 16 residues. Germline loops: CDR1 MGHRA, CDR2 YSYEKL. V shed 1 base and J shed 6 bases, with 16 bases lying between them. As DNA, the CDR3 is TGCGCCAGCAGCCAAGTGGGACTCCAACTAGGCAATGAGCAGTTCTTC. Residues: CASSQVGLQLGNEQFF.

This CDR3 reads CASSYSSEAFF. DNA for the CDR3: TGTGCCAGCAGTTACTCCTCTGAAGCTTTCTTT. The rearrangement links TRBV6-6 to TRBJ1-1; unclear D gene. Germline V lookup: CDR1 MNHNY, CDR2 SVGAGI (reference sequence). The V end lost 0 bases, the J end lost 6 bases, and 2 bases lay between the germline ends. This CDR3 comprises 11 residues.

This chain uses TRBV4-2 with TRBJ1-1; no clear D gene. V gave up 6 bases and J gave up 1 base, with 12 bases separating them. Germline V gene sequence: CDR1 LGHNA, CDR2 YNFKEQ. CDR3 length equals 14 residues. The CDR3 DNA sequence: TGTGCCAGCAGTCCCACTCCCCCGAACACTGAAGCTTTCTTT. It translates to CASSPTPPNTEAFF.

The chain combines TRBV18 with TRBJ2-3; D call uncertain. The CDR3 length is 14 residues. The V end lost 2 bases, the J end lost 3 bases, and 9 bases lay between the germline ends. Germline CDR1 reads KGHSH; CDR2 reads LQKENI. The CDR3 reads CASSPRVLTDTQYF. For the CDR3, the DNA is TGTGCCAGCTCACCAAGAGTTTTGACAGATACGCAGTATTTT.

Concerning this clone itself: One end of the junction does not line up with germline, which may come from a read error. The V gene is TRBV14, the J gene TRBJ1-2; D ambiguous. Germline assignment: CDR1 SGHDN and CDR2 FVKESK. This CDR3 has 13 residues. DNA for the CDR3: TGTGCCAGCAGCCAAGACCTAGGTGCAGCCCATTACTTC. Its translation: CASSQDLGAAHYF.

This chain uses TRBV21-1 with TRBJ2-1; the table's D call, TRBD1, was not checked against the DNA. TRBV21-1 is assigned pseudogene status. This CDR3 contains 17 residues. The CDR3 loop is CASSKVLVAGCYNEQFF. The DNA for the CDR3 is TGTGCCAGCAGCAAAGTTCTCGTCGCAGGTTGCTACAATGAGCAGTTCTTC.

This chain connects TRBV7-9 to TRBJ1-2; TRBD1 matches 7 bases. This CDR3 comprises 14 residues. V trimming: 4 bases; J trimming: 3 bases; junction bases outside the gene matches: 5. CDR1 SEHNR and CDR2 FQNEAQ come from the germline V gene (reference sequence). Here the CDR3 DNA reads TGTGCCAGCAGCTGGGCGGGGACAGACTATGGCTACACCTTC. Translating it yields CASSWAGTDYGYTF. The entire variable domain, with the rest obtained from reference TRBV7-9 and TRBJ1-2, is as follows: DTGVSQNPRHKITKRGQNVTFRCDPISEHNRLYWYRQTLGQGPEFLTYFQNEAQLEKSRLLSDRFSAERPKGSFSTLEIQRTEQGDSAMYLCASSWAGTDYGYTFGSGTRLTVV.

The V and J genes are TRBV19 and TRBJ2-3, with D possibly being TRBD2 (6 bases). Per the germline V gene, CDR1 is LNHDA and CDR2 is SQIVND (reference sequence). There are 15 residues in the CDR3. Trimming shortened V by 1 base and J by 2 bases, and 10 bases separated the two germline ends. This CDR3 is CASSIGGLNTDTQYF. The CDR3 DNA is TGTGCCAGTAGTATAGGGGGACTGAACACAGATACGCAGTATTTT.

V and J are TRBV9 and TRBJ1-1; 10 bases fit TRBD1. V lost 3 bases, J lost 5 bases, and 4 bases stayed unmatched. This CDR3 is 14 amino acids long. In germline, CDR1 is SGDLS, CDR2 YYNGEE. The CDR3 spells CASSAGTGETEAFF. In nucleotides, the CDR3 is TGTGCCAGCAGCGCGGGGACAGGGGAAACTGAAGCTTTCTTT.

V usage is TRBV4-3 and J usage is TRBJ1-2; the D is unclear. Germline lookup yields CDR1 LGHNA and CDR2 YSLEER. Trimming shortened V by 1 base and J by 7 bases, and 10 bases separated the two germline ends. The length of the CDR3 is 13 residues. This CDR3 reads CASSQVVTRGYTF. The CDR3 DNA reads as TGCGCCAGCAGCCAAGTGGTTACTCGTGGCTACACCTTC.